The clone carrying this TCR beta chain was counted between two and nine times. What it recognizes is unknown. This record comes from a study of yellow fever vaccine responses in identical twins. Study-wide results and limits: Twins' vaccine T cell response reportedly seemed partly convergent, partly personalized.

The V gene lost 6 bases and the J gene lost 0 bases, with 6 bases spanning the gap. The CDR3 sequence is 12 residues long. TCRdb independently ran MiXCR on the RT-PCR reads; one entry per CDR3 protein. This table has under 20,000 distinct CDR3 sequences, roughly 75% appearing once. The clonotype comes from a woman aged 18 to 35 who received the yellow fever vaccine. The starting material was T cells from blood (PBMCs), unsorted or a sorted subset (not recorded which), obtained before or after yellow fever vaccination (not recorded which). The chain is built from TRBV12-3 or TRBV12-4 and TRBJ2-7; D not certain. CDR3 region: CASSRSSYEQYF. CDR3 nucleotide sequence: TGTGCCAGCAGCCGTAGCTCCTACGAGCAGTACTTC.